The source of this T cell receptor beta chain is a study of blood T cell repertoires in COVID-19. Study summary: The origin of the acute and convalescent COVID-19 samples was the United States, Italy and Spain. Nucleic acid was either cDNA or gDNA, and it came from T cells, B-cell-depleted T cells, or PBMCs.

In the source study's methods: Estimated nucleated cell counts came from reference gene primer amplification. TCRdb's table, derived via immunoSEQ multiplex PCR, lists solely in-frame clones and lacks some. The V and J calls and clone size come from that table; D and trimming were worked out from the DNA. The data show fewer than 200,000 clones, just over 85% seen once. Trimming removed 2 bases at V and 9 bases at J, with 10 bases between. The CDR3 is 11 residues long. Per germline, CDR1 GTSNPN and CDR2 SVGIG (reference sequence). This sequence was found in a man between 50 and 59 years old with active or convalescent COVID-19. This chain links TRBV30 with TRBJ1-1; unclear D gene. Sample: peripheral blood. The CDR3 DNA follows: TGTGCCTGGAGTACAAGTCAGAAAGCTTTCTTT. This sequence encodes CAWSTSQKAFF. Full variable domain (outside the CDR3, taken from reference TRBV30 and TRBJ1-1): SQTIHQWPATLVQPVGSPLSLECTVEGTSNPNLYWYRQAAGRGLQLLFYSVGIGQISSEVPQNLSASRPQDRQFILSSKKLLLSDSGFYLCAWSTSQKAFFGQGTRLTVV.